This TCR beta chain is from a study of graft-versus-host responses after intestinal transplantation. On the study more broadly: The study gave all recipients anti-thymocyte globulin induction, then tacrolimus and steroids for approximately three years.

Libraries were prepared by immunoSEQ multiplex PCR; TCRdb keeps only in-frame clonotypes and omits some of them. The sample has 70,000 to 80,000 clones; 80% to 95% are singletons. This CDR3 comprises 14 residues. Germline values: CDR1 MNHEY, CDR2 SMNVEV (reference sequence). Trimming shortened V by 6 bases and J by 9 bases, and 18 bases separated the two germline ends. Comment on this clone: The antigen is not known.

Findings and caveats of the study: Allografts from individuals with graft-donor T cell macrochimerism displayed high graft-versus-host to host-versus-graft clonal ratios. Recipient marrow harbored GvH clones, some of which surfaced first in ileum or blood.

The TCR comes from a human donor who received an intestinal transplant. The chain couples TRBV27 to TRBJ1-5, with a possible D match to TRBD1 (5 bases). This material consisted of unstimulated CD8+ T cells sorted from spleen or lymph node cells, taken before intestinal transplant. The chain's CDR3 is CASSPLGGSGPQHF. The CDR3 nucleotides read TGTGCCAGCAGCCCGTTGGGGGGGTCGGGGCCCCAGCATTTT.